The clone carrying this T cell receptor beta chain was seen at least ten times. Antigen: not known. The record originates from a study of T cells in Graves' hyperthyroidism and ophthalmopathy. Study-wide results and limits: Through a model of 13 V-J features, ophthalmopathy was separated from stable hyperthyroidism.

TCR beta CDR3 regions were amplified from RNA transcripts. The primer set for the first-round RT-PCR of the TCR CDR3 was HTBI. In TCRdb, the multiplex PCR reads were re-called with MiXCR into one record per CDR3 protein. The profile covers 500,000 or so distinct CDR3 sequences, with 15% to 20% appearing a single time and 25% to 30% taken by the ten largest. Specimen: blood. The receptor comes from a woman in her twenties or thirties with Graves' ophthalmopathy.

CDR3 nucleotide sequence: TGTGCCAGCAGCTTCGGACCCGTAATTGAGACCCAGTACTTC. Translating gives CASSFGPVIETQYF. The chain couples TRBV7-9 to TRBJ2-5; D not certain. CDR3 length equals 14 residues. The germline V gene has CDR1 SEHNR and CDR2 FQNEAQ (reference sequence). With 3 bases removed from V and 5 bases from J, the gap between germline ends came to 13 bases.